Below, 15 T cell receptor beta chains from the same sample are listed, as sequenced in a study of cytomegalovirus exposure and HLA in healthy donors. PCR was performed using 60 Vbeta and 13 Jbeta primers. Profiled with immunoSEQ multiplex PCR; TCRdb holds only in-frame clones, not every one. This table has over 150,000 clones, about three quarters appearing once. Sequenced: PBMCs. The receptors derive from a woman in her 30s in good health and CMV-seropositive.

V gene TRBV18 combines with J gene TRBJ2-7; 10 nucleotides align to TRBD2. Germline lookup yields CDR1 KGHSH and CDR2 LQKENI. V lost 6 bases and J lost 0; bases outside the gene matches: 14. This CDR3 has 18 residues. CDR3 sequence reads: CASSRELAGTGSSYEQYF. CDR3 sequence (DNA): TGTGCCAGCTCGCGGGAACTAGCGGGAACCGGCAGCTCCTACGAGCAGTACTTC.

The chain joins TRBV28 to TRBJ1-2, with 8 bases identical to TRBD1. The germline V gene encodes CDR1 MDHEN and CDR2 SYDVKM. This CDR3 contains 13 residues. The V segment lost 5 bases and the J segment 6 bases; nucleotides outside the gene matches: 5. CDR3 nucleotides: TGTGCCAGCAGTCCCCCGGGACAGGATGGCTACACCTTC. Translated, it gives CASSPPGQDGYTF.

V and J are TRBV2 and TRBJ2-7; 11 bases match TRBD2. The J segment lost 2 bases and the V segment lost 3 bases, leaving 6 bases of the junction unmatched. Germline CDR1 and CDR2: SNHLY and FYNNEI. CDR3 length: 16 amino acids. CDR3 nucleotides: TGTGCCAGCAGTGATGGGCTAGCGGGAGGAGCCTACGAGCAGTACTTC. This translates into CASSDGLAGGAYEQYF.

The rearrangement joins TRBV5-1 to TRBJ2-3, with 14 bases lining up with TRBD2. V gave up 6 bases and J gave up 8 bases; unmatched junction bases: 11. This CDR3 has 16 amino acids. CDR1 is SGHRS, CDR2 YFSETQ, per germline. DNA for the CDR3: TGCGCCAGCAACCTGGGACTAGCGGGAGAGGTTGGTACGCAGTATTTT. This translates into CASNLGLAGEVGTQYF.

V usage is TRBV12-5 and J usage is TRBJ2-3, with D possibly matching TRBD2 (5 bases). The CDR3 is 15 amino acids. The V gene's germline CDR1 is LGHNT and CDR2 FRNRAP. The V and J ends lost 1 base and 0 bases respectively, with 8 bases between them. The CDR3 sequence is CASGLGSGSTDTQYF. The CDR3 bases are TGTGCTAGTGGTTTGGGGAGCGGTAGCACAGATACGCAGTATTTT.

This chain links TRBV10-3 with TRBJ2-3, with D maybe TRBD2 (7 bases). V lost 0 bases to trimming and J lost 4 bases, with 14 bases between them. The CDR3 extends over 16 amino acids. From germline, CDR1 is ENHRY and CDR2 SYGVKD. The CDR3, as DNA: TGTGCCATCAGTGAGTCTAGGGGGGGCAGATCAGATACGCAGTATTTT. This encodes CAISESRGGRSDTQYF.

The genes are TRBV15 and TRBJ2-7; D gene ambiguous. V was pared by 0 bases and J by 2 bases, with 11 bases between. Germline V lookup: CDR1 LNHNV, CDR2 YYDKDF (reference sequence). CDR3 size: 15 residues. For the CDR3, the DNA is TGTGCCACCAGCAGAGATAATACAGTTACCTACGAGCAGTACTTC. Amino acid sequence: CATSRDNTVTYEQYF.

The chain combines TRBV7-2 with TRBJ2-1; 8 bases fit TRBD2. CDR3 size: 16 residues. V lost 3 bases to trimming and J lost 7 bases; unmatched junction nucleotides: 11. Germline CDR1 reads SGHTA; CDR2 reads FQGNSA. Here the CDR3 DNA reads TGTGCCAGCAGCTTTTCACTAGCGCGGGGGGAAAATGAGCAGTTCTTC. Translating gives CASSFSLARGENEQFF.

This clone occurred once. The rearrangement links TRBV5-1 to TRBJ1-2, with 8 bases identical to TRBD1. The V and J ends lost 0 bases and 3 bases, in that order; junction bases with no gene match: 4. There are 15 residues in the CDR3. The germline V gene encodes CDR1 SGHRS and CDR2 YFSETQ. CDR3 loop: CASSLEAQGDYGYTF. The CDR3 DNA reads TGCGCCAGCAGCTTGGAGGCACAGGGGGACTATGGCTACACCTTC.

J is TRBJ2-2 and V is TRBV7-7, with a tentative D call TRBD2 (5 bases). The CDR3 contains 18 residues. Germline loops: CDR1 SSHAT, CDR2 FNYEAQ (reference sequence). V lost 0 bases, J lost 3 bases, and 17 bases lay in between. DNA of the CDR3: TGTGCCAGCAGCTTAGCGCTGAGGGCCCACACCGACACCGGGGAGCTGTTTTTT. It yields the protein CASSLALRAHTDTGELFF.

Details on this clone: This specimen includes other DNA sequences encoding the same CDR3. The CDR3 DNA is TGTGCCAGCAGTCCGGGGGCCTACGAGCAGTACTTC. Translated: CASSPGAYEQYF. The chain uses TRBV28 and TRBJ2-7; maybe TRBD2 (6 bases). The CDR3 runs 12 residues. V gave up 5 bases and J gave up 2 bases, with 7 bases separating them. CDR1 is MDHEN, CDR2 SYDVKM, per germline. The whole variable domain, filled in from reference TRBV28 and TRBJ2-7, reads DVKVTQSSRYLVKRTGEKVFLECVQDMDHENMFWYRQDPGLGLRLIYFSYDVKMKEKGDIPEGYSVSREKKERFSLILESASTNQTSMYLCASSPGAYEQYFGPGTRLTVT.

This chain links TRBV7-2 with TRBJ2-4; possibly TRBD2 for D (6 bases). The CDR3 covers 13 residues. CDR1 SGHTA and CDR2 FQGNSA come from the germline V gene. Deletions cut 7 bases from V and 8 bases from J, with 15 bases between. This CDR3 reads CASKTRGADIQYF. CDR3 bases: TGTGCCAGCAAGACTAGAGGTGCAGACATTCAGTACTTC.

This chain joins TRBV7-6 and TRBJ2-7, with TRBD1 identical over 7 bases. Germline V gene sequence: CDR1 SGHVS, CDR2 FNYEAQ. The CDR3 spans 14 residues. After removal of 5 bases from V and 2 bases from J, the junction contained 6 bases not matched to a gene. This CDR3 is CASSVTGQTYEQYF. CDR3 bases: TGTGCCAGCAGCGTAACGGGACAGACCTACGAGCAGTACTTC.

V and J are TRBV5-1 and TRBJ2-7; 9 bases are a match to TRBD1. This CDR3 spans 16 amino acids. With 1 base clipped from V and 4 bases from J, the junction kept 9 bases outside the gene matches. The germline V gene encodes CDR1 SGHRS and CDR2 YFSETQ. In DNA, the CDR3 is TGCGCCAGCAGCTTGCCCCCGGGACAGGGATTGTACGAGCAGTACTTC. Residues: CASSLPPGQGLYEQYF. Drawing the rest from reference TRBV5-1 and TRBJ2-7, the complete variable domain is KAGVTQTPRYLIKTRGQQVTLSCSPISGHRSVSWYQQTPGQGLQFLFEYFSETQRNKGNFPGRFSGRQFSNSRSEMNVSTLELGDSALYLCASSLPPGQGLYEQYFGPGTRLTVT.

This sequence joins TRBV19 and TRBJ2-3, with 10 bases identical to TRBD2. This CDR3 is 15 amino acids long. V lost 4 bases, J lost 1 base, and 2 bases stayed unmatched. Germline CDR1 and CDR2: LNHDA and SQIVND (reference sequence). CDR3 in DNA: TGTGCCAGTAGTAGTACTAGCGGGGGCACAGATACGCAGTATTTT. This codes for CASSSTSGGTDTQYF.